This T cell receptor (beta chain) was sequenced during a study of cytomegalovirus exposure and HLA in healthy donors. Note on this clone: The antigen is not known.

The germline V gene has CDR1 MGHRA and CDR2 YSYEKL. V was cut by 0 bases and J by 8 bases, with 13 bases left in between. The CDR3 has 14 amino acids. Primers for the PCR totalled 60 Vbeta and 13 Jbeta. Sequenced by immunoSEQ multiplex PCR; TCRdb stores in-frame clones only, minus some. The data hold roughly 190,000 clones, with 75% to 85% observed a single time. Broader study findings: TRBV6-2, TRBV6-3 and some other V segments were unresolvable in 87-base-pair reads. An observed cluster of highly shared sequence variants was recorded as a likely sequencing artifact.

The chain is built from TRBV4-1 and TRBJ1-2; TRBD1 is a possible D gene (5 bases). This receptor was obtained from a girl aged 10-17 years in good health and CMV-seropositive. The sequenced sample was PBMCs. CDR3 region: CASSQDFGAPGYTF. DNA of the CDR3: TGCGCCAGCAGCCAAGATTTTGGGGCTCCCGGCTACACCTTC.